This T cell receptor (beta chain) was found in a study of tumor-infiltrating lymphocytes in primary liver carcinoma. Study at large: Participating patients were men and women between 30 and 69 years old.

Trimming shortened V by 2 bases and J by 5 bases, and 12 bases separated the two germline ends. Germline CDR1 and CDR2: MNHNS and SASEGT. This CDR3 is 14 amino acids long. Total RNA (roughly 530 ng) served as template for TCR beta cDNA synthesis primed by a constant-region primer. Three nested multiplex PCR rounds, a slightly modified ARM-PCR, produced the libraries for TCR beta. PCR rounds one and two used TRBV1-TRBV30 forward primers with a C-beta reverse primer for around 11 cycles each. TCRdb passed the multiplex PCR reads through MiXCR, listing each CDR3 protein once. The sample contains hundreds of thousands of distinct CDR3 sequences, around 50% of which appear only once. Unsorted whole blood yielded the blood RNA, and germline DNA was also extracted. Notes on this clonotype: This may come from a read error, since a much larger clone is one base off.

The origin of this receptor is a woman aged 25 to 39 with primary liver carcinoma and hepatitis B virus infection. The sequenced sample consisted of peripheral blood. The chain has TRBV6-1 and TRBJ2-5, with D unclear. CDR3: CASSEPRIWETQYF. CDR3 bases: TGTGCCAGCAGTGAACCCCGGATATGGGAGACCCAGTACTTC.